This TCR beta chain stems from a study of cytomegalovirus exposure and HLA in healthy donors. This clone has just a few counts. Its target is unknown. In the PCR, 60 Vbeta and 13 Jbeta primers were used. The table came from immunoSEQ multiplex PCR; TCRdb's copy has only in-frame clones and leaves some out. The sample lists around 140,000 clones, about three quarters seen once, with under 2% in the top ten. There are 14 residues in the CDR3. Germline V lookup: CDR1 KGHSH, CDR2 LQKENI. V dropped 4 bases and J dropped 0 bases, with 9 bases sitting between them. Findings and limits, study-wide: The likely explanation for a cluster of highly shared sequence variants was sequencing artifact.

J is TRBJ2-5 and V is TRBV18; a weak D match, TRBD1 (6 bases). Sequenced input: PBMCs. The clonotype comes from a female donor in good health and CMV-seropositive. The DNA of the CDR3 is TGTGCCAGCTCACGCTACAGGGACCAAGAGACCCAGTACTTC. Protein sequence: CASSRYRDQETQYF.